One and the same sample provided the 7 T cell receptor beta chains below, sequenced in a study of blood T cell repertoires in COVID-19. Some clones are missing from TCRdb's copy, which holds only in-frame ones; the method was immunoSEQ multiplex PCR. The sample has about 130,000 clones, nearly 90% seen once. Sample: peripheral blood. The receptors were sampled from a woman aged 80 or over with acute or convalescent COVID-19.

The sample holds a few counts of this clone. The chain is built from TRBV7-3 and TRBJ2-1, with TRBD1 identical over 8 bases. The CDR3 loop spans 15 amino acids. After removal of 2 bases from V and 1 base from J, the junction contained 1 base not matched to a gene. Germline V gene data show CDR1 as SGHTA and CDR2 as FQGTGA. The CDR3 DNA reads TGTGCCAGCAGCTTAGACAGGGGATCCTACAATGAGCAGTTCTTC. It codes for CASSLDRGSYNEQFF.

J is TRBJ2-3 and V is TRBV7-8, with TRBD1 matching 9 bases. Unmatched junction bases numbered 5, after V lost 4 bases and J lost 3 bases. Germline V CDR1 and CDR2: SGHVS, FQNEAQ. The CDR3 consists of 15 residues. CDR3 region: CASSYDRGRTDTQYF. In DNA, the CDR3 is TGTGCCAGCAGCTACGACAGGGGGAGGACAGATACGCAGTATTTT.

This chain links TRBV5-1 with TRBJ2-3, with D possibly TRBD2 on 6 matching bases. CDR3 size: 14 residues. Germline V gene sequence: CDR1 SGHRS, CDR2 YFSETQ. V was trimmed by 2 bases and J by 2 bases, leaving 9 bases between them. The CDR3 sequence is CASSFGGITDTQYF. Written as DNA, the CDR3 is TGCGCCAGCAGCTTTGGGGGGATCACAGATACGCAGTATTTT.

This sequence joins TRBV11-2 and TRBJ1-1; TRBD1 matches 7 bases. Losses at the gene ends were 3 bases for V and 0 bases for J; bases not matched to a gene: 4. The CDR3 has 15 amino acids. CDR1 and CDR2 (germline): SGHAT, FQNNGV. The CDR3 loop reads CASSLNGQVNTEAFF. CDR3 in DNA: TGTGCCAGCAGCTTGAACGGACAGGTGAACACTGAAGCTTTCTTT.

This sequence joins TRBV5-5 and TRBJ2-3, with 8 bases lining up with TRBD2. Germline V gives CDR1 SGHKS, CDR2 YYEKEE (reference sequence). The V gene end was trimmed by 0 bases and the J gene end by 6 bases; junction bases not matched to a gene: 6. CDR3 size: 15 residues. The CDR3 reads CASSLDGGAGDTQYF. The CDR3, as DNA: TGTGCCAGCAGCTTGGACGGGGGGGCCGGGGATACGCAGTATTTT.

The chain uses TRBV6-6 and TRBJ2-3; tentative D call: TRBD2 (6 bases). Germline CDR1 MNHNY, CDR2 SVGAGI (reference sequence). The CDR3 is made up of 15 amino acids. The V and J ends lost 2 bases and 5 bases respectively, with 14 bases between them. CDR3 region: CASSYPRGNQDTQYF. In DNA form, the CDR3 reads TGTGCCAGCAGTTACCCGCGGGGCAACCAAGATACGCAGTATTTT.

This chain links TRBV7-6 with TRBJ2-1, with TRBD1 matching over 7 bases. Germline V gives CDR1 SGHVS, CDR2 FNYEAQ. This CDR3 has 14 residues. V lost 5 bases and J lost 4; bases outside the gene matches: 5. The CDR3 region has the DNA TGTGCCAGCAGCAACCGGGACAGTTACAATGAGCAGTTCTTC. Translation gives CASSNRDSYNEQFF. Drawing the rest from reference TRBV7-6 and TRBJ2-1, the complete variable domain is GAGVSQSPRYKVTKRGQDVALRCDPISGHVSLYWYRQALGQGPEFLTYFNYEAQQDKSGLPNDRFSAERPEGSISTLTIQRTEQRDSAMYRCASSNRDSYNEQFFGPGTRLTVL.